This T cell receptor beta chain was profiled in a study of blood T cell repertoires in COVID-19. Background on the study: Acute and convalescent COVID-19 samples came from the United States, Italy and Spain. Sources were T cells, B-cell-depleted T cells, or PBMCs; the material itself was cDNA or gDNA.

Sequencing was performed with immunoSEQ multiplex PCR; in TCRdb, only in-frame clones are kept and a portion is missing. Found here are 250,000 to 300,000 clones, roughly 90% of them singletons; the top ten hold 1.5% to 2%. V was clipped by 2 bases and J by 2 bases; unmatched bases: 5. Germline V gene lookup returns CDR1 MNHEY and CDR2 SVGAGI. This CDR3 has 16 residues. Those enrolled, adults aged roughly 18 to 89 years, came from roughly 23 US areas. Cohort 3 donors counted as recovered after two negative PCRs, clearance, or resolved symptoms. Sequenced: PBMCs or T cells enriched from blood (not recorded which). This chain connects TRBV6-5 to TRBJ2-2; the match to TRBD1 covers 7 bases. The TCR was taken from a woman in her forties who had recovered from COVID-19. For the CDR3, the DNA is TGTGCCAGCAGTTACGTGGACAGGCCTAACACCGGGGAGCTGTTTTTT. Protein sequence: CASSYVDRPNTGELFF.